This TCR beta chain originates from a study of blood T cell repertoires in COVID-19. In the study overall: Material from acute and convalescent COVID-19 was sourced from the United States, Italy and Spain. PBMCs, B-cell-depleted T cells, or T cells were the source of the cDNA or gDNA that made up the material.

The repertoire was sequenced with immunoSEQ multiplex PCR; TCRdb's copy has only in-frame clones and lacks some. The sample holds 280,000 or so clones, 80% to 90% seen once. Germline values: CDR1 LNHDA, CDR2 SQIVND (reference sequence). After removal of 4 bases from V and 9 bases from J, the junction contained 17 bases not matched to a gene. The CDR3 has 17 residues. V gene TRBV19 combines with J gene TRBJ1-5, with 8 positions matching TRBD1. Sequencing was performed on peripheral blood. The source is a woman in her fifties or sixties who had recovered from COVID-19. This CDR3 reads CASSRDPGQAGFRPQHF. The CDR3 DNA sequence: TGTGCCAGTAGTAGAGATCCGGGACAGGCGGGTTTTCGGCCCCAGCATTTT.